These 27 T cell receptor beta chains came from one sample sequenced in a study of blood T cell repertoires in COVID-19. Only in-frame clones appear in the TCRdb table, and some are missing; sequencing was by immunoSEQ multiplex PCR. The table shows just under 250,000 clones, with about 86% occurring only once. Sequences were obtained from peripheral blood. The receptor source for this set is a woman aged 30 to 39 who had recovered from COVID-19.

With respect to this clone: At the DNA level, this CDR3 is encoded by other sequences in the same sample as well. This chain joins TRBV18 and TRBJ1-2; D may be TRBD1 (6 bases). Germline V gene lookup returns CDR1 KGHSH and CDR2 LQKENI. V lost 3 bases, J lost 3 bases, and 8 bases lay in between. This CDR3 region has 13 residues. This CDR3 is CASSPTGDYGYTF. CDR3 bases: TGTGCCAGCTCACCGACAGGAGACTATGGCTACACCTTC.

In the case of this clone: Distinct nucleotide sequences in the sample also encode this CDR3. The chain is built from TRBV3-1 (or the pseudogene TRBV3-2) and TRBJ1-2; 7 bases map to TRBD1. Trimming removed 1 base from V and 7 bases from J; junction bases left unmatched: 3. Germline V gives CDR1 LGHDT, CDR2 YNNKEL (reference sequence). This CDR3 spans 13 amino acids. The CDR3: CASSQAGTVGYTF. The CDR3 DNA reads TGTGCCAGCAGCCAAGCGGGGACAGTTGGCTACACCTTC.

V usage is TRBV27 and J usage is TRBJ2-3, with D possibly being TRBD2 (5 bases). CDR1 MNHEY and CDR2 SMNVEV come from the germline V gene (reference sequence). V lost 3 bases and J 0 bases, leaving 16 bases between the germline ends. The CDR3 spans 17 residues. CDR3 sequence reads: CASSFGLAKKSTDTQYF. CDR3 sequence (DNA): TGTGCCAGCAGTTTCGGGTTAGCGAAGAAAAGCACAGATACGCAGTATTTT.

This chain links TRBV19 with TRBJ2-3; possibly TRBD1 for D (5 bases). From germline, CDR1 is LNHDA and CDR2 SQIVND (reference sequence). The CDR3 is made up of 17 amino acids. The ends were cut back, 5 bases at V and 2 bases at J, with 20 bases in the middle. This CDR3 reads CASSLRTKGDNTDTQYF. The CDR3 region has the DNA TGTGCCAGTAGTCTCAGGACAAAAGGAGACAACACAGATACGCAGTATTTT.

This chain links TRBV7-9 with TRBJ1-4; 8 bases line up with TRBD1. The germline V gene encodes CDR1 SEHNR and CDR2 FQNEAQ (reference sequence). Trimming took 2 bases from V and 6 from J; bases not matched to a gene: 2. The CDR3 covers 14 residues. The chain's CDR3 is CASSLLQGDEKLFF. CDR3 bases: TGTGCCAGCAGCTTATTACAGGGGGATGAAAAACTGTTTTTT.

The DNA for the CDR3 is TGTGCCAGCAGTTTCTACAGGGGGCGTGGCACTGAAGCTTTCTTT. It specifies CASSFYRGRGTEAFF. J is TRBJ1-1 and V is TRBV27, with TRBD1 matching 9 bases. This CDR3 contains 15 residues. CDR1 is MNHEY, CDR2 SMNVEV, per germline (reference sequence). With V trimmed by 3 bases and J by 4 bases, 6 bases remained unmatched.

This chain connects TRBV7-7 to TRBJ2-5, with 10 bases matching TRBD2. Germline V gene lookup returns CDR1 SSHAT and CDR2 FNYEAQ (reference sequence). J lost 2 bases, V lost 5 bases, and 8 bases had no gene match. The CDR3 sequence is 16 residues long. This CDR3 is CASSVGRAGGQETQYF. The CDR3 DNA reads TGTGCCAGCAGCGTTGGTCGAGCGGGGGGGCAAGAGACCCAGTACTTC. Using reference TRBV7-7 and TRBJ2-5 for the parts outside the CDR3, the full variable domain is GAGVSQSPRYKVTKRGQDVTLRCDPISSHATLYWYQQALGQGPEFLTYFNYEAQPDKSGLPSDRFSAERPEGSISTLTIQRTEQRDSAMYRCASSVGRAGGQETQYFGPGTRLLVL.

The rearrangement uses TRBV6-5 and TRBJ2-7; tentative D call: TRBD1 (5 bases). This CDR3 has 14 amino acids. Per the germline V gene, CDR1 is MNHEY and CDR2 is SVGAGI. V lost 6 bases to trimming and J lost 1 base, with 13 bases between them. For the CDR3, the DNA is TGTGCCAGCAGCGCCGGGCAGGGTTCCTACGAGCAGTACTTC. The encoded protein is CASSAGQGSYEQYF.

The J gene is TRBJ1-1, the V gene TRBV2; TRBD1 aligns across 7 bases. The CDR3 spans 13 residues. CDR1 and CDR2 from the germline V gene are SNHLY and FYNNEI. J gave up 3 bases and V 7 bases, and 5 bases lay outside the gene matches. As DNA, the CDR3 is TGTGCCAGCAACATAGACAGGGACACTGAAGCTTTCTTT. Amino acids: CASNIDRDTEAFF.

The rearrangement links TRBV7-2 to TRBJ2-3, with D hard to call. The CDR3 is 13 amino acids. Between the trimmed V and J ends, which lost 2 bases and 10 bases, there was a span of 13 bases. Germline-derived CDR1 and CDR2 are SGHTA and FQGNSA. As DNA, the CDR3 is TGTGCCAGCAGCTTACCTACCGCCCTTTCGCAGTATTTT. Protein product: CASSLPTALSQYF.

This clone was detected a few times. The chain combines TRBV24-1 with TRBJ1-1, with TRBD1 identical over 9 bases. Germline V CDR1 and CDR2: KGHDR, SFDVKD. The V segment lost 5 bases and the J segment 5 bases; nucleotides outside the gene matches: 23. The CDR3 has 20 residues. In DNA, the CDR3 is TGTGCCACCAGTGGTAGTCCCACTACTGGACAGGGGAACCGAGAGACTGAAGCTTTCTTT. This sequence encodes CATSGSPTTGQGNRETEAFF.

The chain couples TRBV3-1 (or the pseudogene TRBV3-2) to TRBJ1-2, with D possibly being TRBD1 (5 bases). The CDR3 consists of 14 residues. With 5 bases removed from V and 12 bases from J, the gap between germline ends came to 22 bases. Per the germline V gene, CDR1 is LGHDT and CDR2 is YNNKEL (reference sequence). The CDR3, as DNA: TGTGCCAGCAGCTTTGTGGCGGGACTGCCAAACCACACCTTC. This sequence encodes CASSFVAGLPNHTF.

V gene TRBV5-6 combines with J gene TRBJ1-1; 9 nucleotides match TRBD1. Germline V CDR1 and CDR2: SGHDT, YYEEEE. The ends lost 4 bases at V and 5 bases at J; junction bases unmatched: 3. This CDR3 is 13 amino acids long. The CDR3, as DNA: TGTGCCAGCAGCCGGACAGGGGCGACTGAAGCTTTCTTT. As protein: CASSRTGATEAFF.

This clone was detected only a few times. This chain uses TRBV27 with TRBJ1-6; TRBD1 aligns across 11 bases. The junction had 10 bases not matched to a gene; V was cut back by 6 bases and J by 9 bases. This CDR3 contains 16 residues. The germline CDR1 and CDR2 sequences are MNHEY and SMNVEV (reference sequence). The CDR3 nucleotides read TGTGCCAGCAGACGGGACAGGGGGAAAGGTGGTTCACCCCTCCACTTT. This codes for CASRRDRGKGGSPLHF.

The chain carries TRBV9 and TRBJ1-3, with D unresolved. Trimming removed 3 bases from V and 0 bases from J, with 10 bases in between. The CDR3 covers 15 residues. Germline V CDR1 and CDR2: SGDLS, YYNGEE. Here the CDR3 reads CASSADSNSGNTIYF. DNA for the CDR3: TGTGCCAGCAGCGCAGATTCAAACTCTGGAAACACCATATATTTT.

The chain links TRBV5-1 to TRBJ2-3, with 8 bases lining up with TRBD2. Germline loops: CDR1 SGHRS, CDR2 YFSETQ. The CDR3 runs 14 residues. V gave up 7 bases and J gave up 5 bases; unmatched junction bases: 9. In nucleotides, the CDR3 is TGCGCCAGCTCTATGGCGGGGGGTGGAGATACGCAGTATTTT. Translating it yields CASSMAGGGDTQYF.

Written as DNA, the CDR3 is TGTGCCAGCAGCGTAGGTGGGGGCCGGTCACCCCTCCACTTT. This sequence encodes CASSVGGGRSPLHF. The rearrangement joins TRBV9 to TRBJ1-6; maybe TRBD1 (6 bases). The CDR3 consists of 14 residues. Trimming left V 0 bases short and J 10 bases short, with 11 bases between. Germline V gene sequence: CDR1 SGDLS, CDR2 YYNGEE.

CDR3 region: CASSQSRTANTGELFF. As DNA, the CDR3 is TGTGCCAGCAGTCAGAGTCGAACAGCGAACACCGGGGAGCTGTTTTTT. The chain employs TRBV27 and TRBJ2-2, with D uncertain. From germline, CDR1 is MNHEY and CDR2 SMNVEV (reference sequence). The CDR3 totals 16 residues. V was trimmed by 5 bases and J by 0 bases, leaving 13 bases between them.

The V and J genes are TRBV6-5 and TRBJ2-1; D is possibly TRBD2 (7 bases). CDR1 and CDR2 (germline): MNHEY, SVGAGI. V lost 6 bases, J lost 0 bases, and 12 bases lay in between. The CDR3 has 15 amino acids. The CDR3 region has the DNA TGTGCCAGCAGAAGAGGGGGGGACTCCTACAATGAGCAGTTCTTC. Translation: CASRRGGDSYNEQFF.

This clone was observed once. The CDR3 DNA sequence: TGTGCCAGCAGCCAAGATCTGAGTTATAAGACCCAGTACTTC. Translation: CASSQDLSYKTQYF. This sequence joins TRBV14 and TRBJ2-5; D is ambiguous. V lost 0 bases, J lost 6 bases, and 11 bases lay in between. The CDR3 sequence is 14 residues long. Germline CDR1 reads SGHDN; CDR2 reads FVKESK.

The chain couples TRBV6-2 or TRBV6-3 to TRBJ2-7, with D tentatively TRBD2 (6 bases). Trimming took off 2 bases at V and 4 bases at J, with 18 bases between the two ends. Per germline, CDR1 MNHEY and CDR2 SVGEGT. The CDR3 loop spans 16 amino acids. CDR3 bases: TGTGCCAGCAGTTACGTCCTAGCGAGGGCGGGGTACGAGCAGTACTTC. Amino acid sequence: CASSYVLARAGYEQYF.

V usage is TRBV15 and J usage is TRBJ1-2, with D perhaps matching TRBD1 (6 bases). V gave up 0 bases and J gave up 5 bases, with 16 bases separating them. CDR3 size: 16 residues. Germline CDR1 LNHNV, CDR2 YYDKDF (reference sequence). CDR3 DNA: TGTGCCACCAGCAGAGATTTGGGGACACAGGGTTATGGCTACACCTTC. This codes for CATSRDLGTQGYGYTF.

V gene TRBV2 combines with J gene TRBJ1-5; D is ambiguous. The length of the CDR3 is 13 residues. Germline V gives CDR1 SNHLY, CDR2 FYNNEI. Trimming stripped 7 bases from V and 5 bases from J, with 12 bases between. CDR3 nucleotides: TGTGCCAGCATCTACAGTTTTGATCAGCCCCAGCATTTT. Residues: CASIYSFDQPQHF.

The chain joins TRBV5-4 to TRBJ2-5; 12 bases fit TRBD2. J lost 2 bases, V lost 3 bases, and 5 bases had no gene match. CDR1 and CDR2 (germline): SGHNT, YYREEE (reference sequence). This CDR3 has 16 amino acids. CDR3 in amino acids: CASSYLTSGGQETQYF. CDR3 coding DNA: TGTGCCAGCAGCTACCTGACTAGCGGGGGACAAGAGACCCAGTACTTC. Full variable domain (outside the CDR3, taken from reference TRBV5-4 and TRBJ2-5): ETGVTQSPTHLIKTRGQQVTLRCSSQSGHNTVSWYQQALGQGPQFIFQYYREEENGRGNFPPRFSGLQFPNYSSELNVNALELDDSALYLCASSYLTSGGQETQYFGPGTRLLVL.

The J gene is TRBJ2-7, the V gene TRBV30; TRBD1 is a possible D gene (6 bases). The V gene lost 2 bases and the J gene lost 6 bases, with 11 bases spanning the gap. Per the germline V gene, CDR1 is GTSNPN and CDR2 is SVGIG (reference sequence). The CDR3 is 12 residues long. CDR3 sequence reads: CAWSRQVGEQYF. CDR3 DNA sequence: TGTGCCTGGAGTCGACAGGTAGGCGAGCAGTACTTC. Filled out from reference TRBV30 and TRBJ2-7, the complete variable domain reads SQTIHQWPATLVQPVGSPLSLECTVEGTSNPNLYWYRQAAGRGLQLLFYSVGIGQISSEVPQNLSASRPQDRQFILSSKKLLLSDSGFYLCAWSRQVGEQYFGPGTRLTVT.

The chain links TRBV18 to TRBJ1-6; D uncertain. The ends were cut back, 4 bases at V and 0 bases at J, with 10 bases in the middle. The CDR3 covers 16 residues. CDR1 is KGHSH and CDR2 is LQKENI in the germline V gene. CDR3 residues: CASSRWTSSYNSPLHF. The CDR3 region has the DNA TGTGCCAGCTCACGGTGGACTAGCTCCTATAATTCACCCCTCCACTTT.

The CDR3 loop is CASSRTGGNTQYF. CDR3 DNA sequence: TGTGCCAGCAGTAGGACAGGGGGTAATACGCAGTATTTT. This sequence joins TRBV27 and TRBJ2-3; TRBD1 agrees at 10 bases. Germline V gene data show CDR1 as MNHEY and CDR2 as SMNVEV (reference sequence). The CDR3 is 13 residues long. V gave up 5 bases and J gave up 7 bases; unmatched junction bases: 3.